A selection of T cell receptor beta chains follows, all from one sample in a study of blood T cell repertoires in COVID-19. Produced via immunoSEQ multiplex PCR; TCRdb's table is partial and in-frame only. This table holds some 50,000 clones, about 82% found once. The sequencing input was peripheral blood. The source is a woman between 55 and 75 years old with acute or convalescent COVID-19. The CDR3 runs from the conserved cysteine through the conserved F or W. The order of the fields is CDR3 length, D gene, J gene, V gene, clone size, CDR3 protein, CDR3 DNA. The D gene is left open where the match is weak. A row's size may be missing; if present it is once, few, many or a size class.

cdr3_length: 13
d_call: TRBD1
j_call: TRBJ1-5
v_call: TRBV5-1
clone_size: .
cdr3_aa: CASSLGQGLTQHF
cdr3_nt: TGCGCCAGCAGCTTGGGACAGGGACTTACCCAGCATTTT

cdr3_length: 17
d_call: TRBD1
j_call: TRBJ1-5
v_call: TRBV18
clone_size: once
cdr3_aa: CASSTNPGTGNHQPQHF
cdr3_nt: TGTGCCAGCTCAACTAATCCCGGGACAGGGAACCATCAGCCCCAGCATTTT

cdr3_length: 13
d_call: .
j_call: TRBJ1-5
v_call: TRBV12-3/TRBV12-4
clone_size: .
cdr3_aa: CASSFAGKEPQHF
cdr3_nt: TGTGCCAGCAGTTTCGCGGGGAAAGAGCCCCAGCATTTT

cdr3_length: 15
d_call: TRBD1
j_call: TRBJ1-6
v_call: TRBV7-9
clone_size: .
cdr3_aa: CASSLSTGGRSPLHF
cdr3_nt: TGTGCCAGCAGCTTATCAACAGGGGGAAGATCACCCCTCCACTTT

cdr3_length: 13
d_call: .
j_call: TRBJ2-5
v_call: TRBV10-2
clone_size: .
cdr3_aa: CASSWSRGETQYF
cdr3_nt: TGCGCCAGCAGTTGGTCCCGAGGGGAGACCCAGTACTTC

cdr3_length: 15
d_call: .
j_call: TRBJ1-1
v_call: TRBV19
clone_size: .
cdr3_aa: CASRRMQHMNTEAFF
cdr3_nt: TGTGCCAGTAGGCGGATGCAGCACATGAACACTGAAGCTTTCTTT

cdr3_length: 15
d_call: .
j_call: TRBJ1-4
v_call: TRBV24-1
clone_size: .
cdr3_aa: CATSDRGNGHGKLFF
cdr3_nt: TGTGCCACCAGTGATCGAGGAAACGGCCACGGGAAACTGTTTTTT

cdr3_length: 18
d_call: TRBD1
j_call: TRBJ1-5
v_call: TRBV19
clone_size: .
cdr3_aa: CASSIDPRGPGGNQPQHF
cdr3_nt: TGTGCCAGTAGTATAGATCCAAGGGGCCCAGGGGGGAATCAGCCCCAGCATTTT

cdr3_length: 14
d_call: TRBD1
j_call: TRBJ1-5
v_call: TRBV28
clone_size: .
cdr3_aa: CASSHRGGYQPQHF
cdr3_nt: TGTGCCAGCAGTCACAGGGGTGGGTACCAGCCCCAGCATTTT

cdr3_length: 13
d_call: .
j_call: TRBJ1-2
v_call: TRBV29-1
clone_size: .
cdr3_aa: CSVESDSSSGYTF
cdr3_nt: TGCAGCGTTGAATCGGACAGTTCGTCTGGCTACACCTTC

cdr3_length: 13
d_call: TRBD1
j_call: TRBJ1-1
v_call: TRBV19
clone_size: .
cdr3_aa: CASSPGTGRMAFF
cdr3_nt: TGTGCCAGTAGCCCCGGGACAGGGAGGATGGCTTTCTTT